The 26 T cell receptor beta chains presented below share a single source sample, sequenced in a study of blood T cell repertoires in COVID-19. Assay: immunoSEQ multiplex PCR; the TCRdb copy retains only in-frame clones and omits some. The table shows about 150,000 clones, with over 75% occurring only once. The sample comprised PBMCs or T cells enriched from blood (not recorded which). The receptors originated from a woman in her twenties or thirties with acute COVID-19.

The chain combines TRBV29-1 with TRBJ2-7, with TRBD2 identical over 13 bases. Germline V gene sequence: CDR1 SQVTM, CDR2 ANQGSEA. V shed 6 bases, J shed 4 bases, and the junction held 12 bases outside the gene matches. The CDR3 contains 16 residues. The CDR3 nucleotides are TGCAGCGTAACCGGGACTAGCGGGACCCCCCTTTACGAGCAGTACTTC. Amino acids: CSVTGTSGTPLYEQYF.

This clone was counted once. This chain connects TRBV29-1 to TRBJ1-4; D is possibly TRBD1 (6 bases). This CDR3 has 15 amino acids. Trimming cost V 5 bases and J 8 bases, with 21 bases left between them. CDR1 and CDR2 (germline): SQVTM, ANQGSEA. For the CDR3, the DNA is TGCAGCGTTCACGCACAACAGGCAGGGGAAGAAAAACTGTTTTTT. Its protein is CSVHAQQAGEEKLFF. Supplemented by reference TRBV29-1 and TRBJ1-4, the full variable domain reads SAVISQKPSRDICQRGTSLTIQCQVDSQVTMMFWYRQQPGQSLTLIATANQGSEATYESGFVIDKFPISRPNLTFSTLTVSNMSPEDSSIYLCSVHAQQAGEEKLFFGSGTQLSVL.

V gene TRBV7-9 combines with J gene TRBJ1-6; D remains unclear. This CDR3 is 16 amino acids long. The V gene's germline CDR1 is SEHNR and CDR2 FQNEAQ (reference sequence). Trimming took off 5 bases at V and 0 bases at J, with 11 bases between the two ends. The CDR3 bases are TGTGCCAGCAGCCCTACCTCAAGCTCCTATAATTCACCCCTCCACTTT. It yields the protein CASSPTSSSYNSPLHF.

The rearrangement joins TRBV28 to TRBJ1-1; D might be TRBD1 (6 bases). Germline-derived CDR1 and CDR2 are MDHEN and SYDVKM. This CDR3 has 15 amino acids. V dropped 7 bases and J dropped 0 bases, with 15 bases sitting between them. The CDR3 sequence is CASTRGQPMNTEAFF. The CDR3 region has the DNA TGTGCCAGCACTCGCGGACAGCCAATGAACACTGAAGCTTTCTTT.

In DNA, the CDR3 is TGTGCCAGCAGCGTAGACCACAGCTCTGGAAACACCATATATTTT. Translated: CASSVDHSSGNTIYF. V and J are TRBV9 and TRBJ1-3; D not resolved. The CDR3 is made up of 15 amino acids. Germline CDR1 SGDLS, CDR2 YYNGEE. Trimming stripped 0 bases from V and 0 bases from J, with 7 bases between.

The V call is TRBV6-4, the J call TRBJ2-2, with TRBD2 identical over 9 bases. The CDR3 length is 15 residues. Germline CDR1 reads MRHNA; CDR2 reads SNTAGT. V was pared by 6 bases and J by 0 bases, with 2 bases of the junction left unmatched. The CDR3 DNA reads TGTGCCAGCAGCGCTAGCGGGGCGAACACCGGGGAGCTGTTTTTT. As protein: CASSASGANTGELFF.

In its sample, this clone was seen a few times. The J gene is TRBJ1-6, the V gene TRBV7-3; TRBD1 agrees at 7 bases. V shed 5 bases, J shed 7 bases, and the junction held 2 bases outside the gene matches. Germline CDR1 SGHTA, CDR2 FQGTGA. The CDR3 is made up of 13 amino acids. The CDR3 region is CASSLQGNSPLHF. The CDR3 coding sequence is TGTGCCAGCAGCCTACAGGGGAATTCACCCCTCCACTTT.

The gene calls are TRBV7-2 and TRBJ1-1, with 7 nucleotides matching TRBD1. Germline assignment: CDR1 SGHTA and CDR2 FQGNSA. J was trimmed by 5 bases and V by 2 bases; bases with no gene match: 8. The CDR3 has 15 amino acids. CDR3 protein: CASSLKTGLGTEAFF. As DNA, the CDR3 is TGTGCCAGCAGCTTAAAGACAGGGCTGGGGACTGAAGCTTTCTTT.

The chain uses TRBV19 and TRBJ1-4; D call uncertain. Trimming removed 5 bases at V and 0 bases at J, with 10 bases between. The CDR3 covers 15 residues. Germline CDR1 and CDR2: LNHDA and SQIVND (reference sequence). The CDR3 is CASSGIDSTNEKLFF. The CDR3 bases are TGTGCCAGTAGTGGAATAGACTCAACTAATGAAAAACTGTTTTTT.

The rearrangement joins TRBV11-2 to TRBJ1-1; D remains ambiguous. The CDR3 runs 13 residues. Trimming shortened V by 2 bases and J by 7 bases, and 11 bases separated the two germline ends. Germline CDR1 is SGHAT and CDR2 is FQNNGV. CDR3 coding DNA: TGTGCCAGCAGCTTATTTGGTCTAGGTGAAGCTTTCTTT. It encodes CASSLFGLGEAFF.

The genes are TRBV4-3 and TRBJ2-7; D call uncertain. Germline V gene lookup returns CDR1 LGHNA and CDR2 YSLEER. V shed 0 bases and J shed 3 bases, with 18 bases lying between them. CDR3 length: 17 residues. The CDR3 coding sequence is TGCGCCAGCAGCCAAGATGCTAACTACCCCGCGTACTACGAGCAGTACTTC. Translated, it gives CASSQDANYPAYYEQYF.

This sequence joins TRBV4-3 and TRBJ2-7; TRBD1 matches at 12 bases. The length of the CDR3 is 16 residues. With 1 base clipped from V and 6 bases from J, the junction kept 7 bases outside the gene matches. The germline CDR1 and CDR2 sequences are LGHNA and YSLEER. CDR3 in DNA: TGCGCCAGCAGCCAAGTCGGGGACAGGGGGCGGGTCGAGCAGTACTTC. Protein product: CASSQVGDRGRVEQYF.

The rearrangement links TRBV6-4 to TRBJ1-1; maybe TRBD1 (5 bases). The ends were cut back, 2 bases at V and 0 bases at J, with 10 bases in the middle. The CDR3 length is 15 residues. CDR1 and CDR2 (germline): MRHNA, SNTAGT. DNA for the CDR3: TGTGCCAGCAGTGACGGGGCAGGCATGAACACTGAAGCTTTCTTT. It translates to CASSDGAGMNTEAFF.

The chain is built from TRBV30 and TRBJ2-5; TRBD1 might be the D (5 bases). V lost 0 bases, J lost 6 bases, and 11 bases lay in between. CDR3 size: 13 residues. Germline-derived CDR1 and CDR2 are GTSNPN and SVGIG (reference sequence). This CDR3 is CAWSVTRVQTQYF. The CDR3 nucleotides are TGTGCCTGGAGTGTAACCAGGGTACAGACCCAGTACTTC.

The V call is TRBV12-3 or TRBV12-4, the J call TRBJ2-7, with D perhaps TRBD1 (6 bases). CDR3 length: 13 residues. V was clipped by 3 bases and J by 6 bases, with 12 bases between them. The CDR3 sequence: CASSFKQGGEQYF. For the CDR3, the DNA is TGTGCCAGCAGTTTCAAACAGGGCGGCGAGCAGTACTTC.

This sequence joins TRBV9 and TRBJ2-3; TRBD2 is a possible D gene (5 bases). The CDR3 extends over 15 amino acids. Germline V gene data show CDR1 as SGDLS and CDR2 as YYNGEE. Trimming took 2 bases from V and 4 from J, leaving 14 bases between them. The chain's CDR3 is CASSVSGSGADTQYF. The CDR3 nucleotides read TGTGCCAGCAGCGTTAGTGGGAGTGGGGCAGATACGCAGTATTTT.

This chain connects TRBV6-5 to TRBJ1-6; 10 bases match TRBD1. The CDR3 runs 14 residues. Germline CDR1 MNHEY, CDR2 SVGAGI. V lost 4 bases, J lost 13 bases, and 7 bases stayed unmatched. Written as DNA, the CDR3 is TGTGCCAGCAGTTTGGGGACAGGGGTGTTTCCCCTCCACTTT. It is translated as CASSLGTGVFPLHF.

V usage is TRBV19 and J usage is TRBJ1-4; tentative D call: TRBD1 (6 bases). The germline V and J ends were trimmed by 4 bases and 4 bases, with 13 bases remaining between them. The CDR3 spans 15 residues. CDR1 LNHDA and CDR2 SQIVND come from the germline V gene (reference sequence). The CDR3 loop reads CASSNHGQLNEKLFF. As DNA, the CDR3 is TGTGCCAGTAGTAACCATGGACAGCTTAATGAAAAACTGTTTTTT. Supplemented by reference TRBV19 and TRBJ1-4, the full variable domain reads DGGITQSPKYLFRKEGQNVTLSCEQNLNHDAMYWYRQDPGQGLRLIYYSQIVNDFQKGDIAEGYSVSREKKESFPLTVTSAQKNPTAFYLCASSNHGQLNEKLFFGSGTQLSVL.

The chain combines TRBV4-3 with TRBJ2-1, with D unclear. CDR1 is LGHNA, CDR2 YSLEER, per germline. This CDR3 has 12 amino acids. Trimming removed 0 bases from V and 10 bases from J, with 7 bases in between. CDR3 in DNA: TGCGCCAGCAGCCAAGACGGAGTAGAGCAGTTCTTC. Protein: CASSQDGVEQFF.

CDR3 region: CASSPGQGADNTEAFF. The CDR3 nucleotides are TGTGCCAGCAGCCCCGGACAGGGGGCTGATAACACTGAAGCTTTCTTT. This chain connects TRBV6-7 to TRBJ1-1; 11 nucleotides line up with TRBD1. TRBV6-7 carries the ORF label, with uncertain function. J lost 2 bases, V lost 6 bases, and 8 bases had no gene match. The CDR3 is 16 amino acids.

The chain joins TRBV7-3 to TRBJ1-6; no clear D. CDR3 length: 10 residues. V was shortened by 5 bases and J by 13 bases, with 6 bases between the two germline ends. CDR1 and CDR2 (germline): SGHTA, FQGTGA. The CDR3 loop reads CASSQCPLHF. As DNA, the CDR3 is TGTGCCAGCAGCCAATGTCCCCTCCACTTT.

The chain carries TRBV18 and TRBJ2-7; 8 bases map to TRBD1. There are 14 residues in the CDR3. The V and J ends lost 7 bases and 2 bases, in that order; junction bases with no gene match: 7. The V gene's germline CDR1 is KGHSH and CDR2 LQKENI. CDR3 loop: CASFGQGRAYEQYF. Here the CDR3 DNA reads TGTGCCAGCTTTGGACAGGGAAGGGCCTACGAGCAGTACTTC.

This chain's CDR3 is CASGLSGGGYTF. The CDR3 DNA is TGTGCTAGTGGTTTGTCCGGGGGTGGCTACACCTTC. The chain couples TRBV12-5 to TRBJ1-2, with D tentatively TRBD1 (5 bases). Per germline, CDR1 LGHNT and CDR2 FRNRAP. V was pared by 2 bases and J by 7 bases, with 8 bases between. This CDR3 is built from 12 residues.

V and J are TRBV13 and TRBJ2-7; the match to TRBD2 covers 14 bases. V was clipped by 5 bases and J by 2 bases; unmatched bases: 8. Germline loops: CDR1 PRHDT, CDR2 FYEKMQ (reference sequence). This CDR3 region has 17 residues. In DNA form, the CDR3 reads TGTGCCAGCAGCCCCGGGACTAGCGGGAGATCACCCTACGAGCAGTACTTC. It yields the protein CASSPGTSGRSPYEQYF.

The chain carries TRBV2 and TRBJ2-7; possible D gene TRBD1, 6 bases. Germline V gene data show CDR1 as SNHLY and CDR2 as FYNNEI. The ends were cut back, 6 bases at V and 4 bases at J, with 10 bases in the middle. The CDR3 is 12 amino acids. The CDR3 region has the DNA TGTGCCAGCAGGGAACAGGGATACGAGCAGTACTTC. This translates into CASREQGYEQYF.

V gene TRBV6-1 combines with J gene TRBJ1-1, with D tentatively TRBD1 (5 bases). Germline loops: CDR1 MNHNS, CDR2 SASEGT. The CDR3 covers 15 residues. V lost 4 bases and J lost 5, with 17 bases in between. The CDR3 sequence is CASSGAQVVDTEAFF. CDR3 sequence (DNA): TGTGCCAGCAGTGGAGCACAGGTTGTTGATACTGAAGCTTTCTTT.